Presented here are 10 T cell receptor beta chains from one specimen sequenced in a study of T cell responses to AZD1222 COVID-19 vaccine. Sequencing used immunoSEQ multiplex PCR; TCRdb keeps in-frame clones, though not all of them. The sample includes about 68,000 clones, about four fifths of them seen just once. Specimen: peripheral blood, collected on day 0 of AZD1222 vaccination. The source of these receptors is an adult in good health.

The CDR3 reads CASSLGTGELFF. Here the CDR3 DNA reads TGCGCCAGCAGTCTGGGGACCGGGGAGCTGTTTTTT. The V call is TRBV10-1, the J call TRBJ2-2; the D is unclear. With 5 bases removed from V and 5 bases from J, the gap between germline ends came to 6 bases. Germline V gene data show CDR1 as WNHNN and CDR2 as SYGVQD (reference sequence). This CDR3 contains 12 residues.

The chain uses TRBV3-1 (or the pseudogene TRBV3-2) and TRBJ2-7, with D hard to call. The germline V gene encodes CDR1 LGHDT and CDR2 YNNKEL (reference sequence). The length of the CDR3 is 13 residues. V lost 1 base to trimming and J lost 2 bases, with 6 bases between them. In DNA form, the CDR3 reads TGTGCCAGCAGCCAAGCCGGTCCCTACGAGCAGTACTTC. Its translation: CASSQAGPYEQYF.

V usage is TRBV24-1 and J usage is TRBJ1-6; D is unresolved. This CDR3 spans 13 amino acids. Germline lookup yields CDR1 KGHDR and CDR2 SFDVKD. Trimming stripped 8 bases from V and 5 bases from J, with 9 bases between. CDR3 loop: CATIEGDNSPLHF. CDR3 coding DNA: TGTGCCACCATCGAGGGAGATAATTCACCCCTCCACTTT.

The chain is built from TRBV5-4 and TRBJ2-5; D is ambiguous. Looked up from germline, CDR1 is SGHNT and CDR2 is YYREEE (reference sequence). The V and J ends lost 0 bases and 3 bases respectively, with 6 bases between them. CDR3 length: 13 residues. The chain's CDR3 is CASSLEGKETQYF. The DNA for the CDR3 is TGTGCCAGCAGCTTGGAAGGGAAAGAGACCCAGTACTTC. Full variable domain (remainder filled in from reference TRBV5-4 and TRBJ2-5): ETGVTQSPTHLIKTRGQQVTLRCSSQSGHNTVSWYQQALGQGPQFIFQYYREEENGRGNFPPRFSGLQFPNYSSELNVNALELDDSALYLCASSLEGKETQYFGPGTRLLVL.

CDR3 residues: CASSPPIGRYEQYF. The CDR3 coding sequence is TGTGCCAGCTCACCACCAATAGGGAGGTACGAGCAGTACTTC. This chain joins TRBV18 and TRBJ2-7, with D maybe TRBD2 (6 bases). The germline V and J ends were trimmed by 0 bases and 4 bases, with 10 bases remaining between them. The CDR3 is 14 residues long. Germline V gene sequence: CDR1 KGHSH, CDR2 LQKENI.

The chain has TRBV6-6 and TRBJ2-3, with TRBD1 identical over 7 bases. CDR1 is MNHNY, CDR2 SVGAGI, per germline (reference sequence). Losses at the gene ends were 7 bases for V and 0 bases for J; bases not matched to a gene: 7. The CDR3 contains 15 residues. CDR3 region: CASKQQGTSTDTQYF. In DNA, the CDR3 is TGTGCCAGCAAACAACAGGGGACGAGCACAGATACGCAGTATTTT.

The CDR3 loop is CAWTSGWDYGYTF. The CDR3 DNA follows: TGTGCCTGGACCTCAGGGTGGGACTATGGCTACACCTTC. J is TRBJ1-2 and V is TRBV30; TRBD1 might be the D (5 bases). This CDR3 is built from 13 residues. Trimming stripped 4 bases from V and 3 bases from J, with 12 bases between. The germline V gene has CDR1 GTSNPN and CDR2 SVGIG (reference sequence).

This clone appeared a few times. The chain links TRBV29-1 to TRBJ1-1, with 9 positions matching TRBD1. The CDR3 spans 13 residues. With V trimmed by 7 bases and J by 4 bases, 7 bases remained unmatched. CDR1 is SQVTM, CDR2 ANQGSEA, per germline. As DNA, the CDR3 is TGCAGCGCTTCGACAGGGGGTGGCACTGAAGCTTTCTTT. It specifies CSASTGGGTEAFF.

This clone was observed once. The chain carries TRBV18 and TRBJ1-5, with D perhaps matching TRBD1 (5 bases). V lost 2 bases to trimming and J lost 5 bases, with 13 bases between them. Germline loops: CDR1 KGHSH, CDR2 LQKENI. This CDR3 is built from 15 residues. This chain's CDR3 is CASSPVGGRDQPQHF. CDR3 DNA sequence: TGTGCCAGCTCACCAGTGGGGGGTAGGGATCAGCCCCAGCATTTT.

This clone was observed a single time. This chain connects TRBV19 to TRBJ2-1; D not resolved. V lost 6 bases and J lost 8, with 17 bases in between. The CDR3 contains 14 residues. Germline V CDR1 and CDR2: LNHDA, SQIVND (reference sequence). DNA for the CDR3: TGTGCCAGTAGCAACATTTATAGATCCCATGAGCAGTTCTTC. Its protein is CASSNIYRSHEQFF.